Listed here are 5 T cell receptor beta chains from one sample, sequenced in a study of OX40 agonist ivuxolimab in advanced cancers. Sequenced by immunoSEQ multiplex PCR; TCRdb stores in-frame clones only, minus some. The table records about 45,000 clones, roughly 90% of them present only once. Sequencing used CD4+ or CD8+ T cells sorted from blood, obtained in a trial of the OX40 agonist ivuxolimab. These receptor sequences come from an adult with an advanced solid tumor such as melanoma, head and neck, liver or kidney cancer.

The chain employs TRBV2 and TRBJ1-4, with 9 bases lining up with TRBD1. V was pared by 4 bases and J by 5 bases, with 2 bases of the junction left unmatched. Germline V gene sequence: CDR1 SNHLY, CDR2 FYNNEI. This CDR3 has 14 amino acids. CDR3 in amino acids: CASSAQGANEKLFF. Here the CDR3 DNA reads TGTGCCAGCAGTGCACAGGGGGCGAATGAAAAACTGTTTTTT. Full variable domain (remainder filled in from reference TRBV2 and TRBJ1-4): EPEVTQTPSHQVTQMGQEVILRCVPISNHLYFYWYRQILGQKVEFLVSFYNNEISEKSEIFDDQFSVERPDGSNFTLKIRSTKLEDSAMYFCASSAQGANEKLFFGSGTQLSVL.

A single count supports this clone. At one end, the junction sequence differs from germline, possibly due to a read error. V is TRBV23-1 and J is TRBJ1-2, with 8 bases lining up with TRBD1. TRBV23-1 is filed as an ORF, its function uncertain. The CDR3 is 16 amino acids. CDR3 DNA: TGCGCCGGCAGTCAATCGACAGGGGAGGGCTCTTATCGCTACACCTTC. Translation gives CAGSQSTGEGSYRYTF.

Remarks on this clone: The final CDR3 position lacks the conserved phenylalanine or tryptophan, pointing to a likely read error. It is unclear where the CDR3 begins or ends on the DNA, so no DNA is shown, and the CDR3 is as TCRdb lists it. The rearrangement links TRBV4-3 to TRBJ2-7; the table names TRBD2, a call not compared with the DNA. A total of 10 residues make up the CDR3, ends included. CDR1 and CDR2 (germline): LGHNA, YSLEER. CDR3 sequence: CASSQVTRGE.

The chain combines TRBV5-4 with TRBJ2-7, with 8 bases matching TRBD2. Germline CDR1 and CDR2: SGHNT and YYREEE (reference sequence). Unmatched junction bases numbered 7, after V lost 5 bases and J lost 0 bases. The CDR3 has 15 amino acids. For the CDR3, the DNA is TGTGCCAGCAGTTTTGGGAGCGGGAGCTCCTACGAGCAGTACTTC. Its protein is CASSFGSGSSYEQYF.

The genes are TRBV5-6 and TRBJ2-4; D uncertain. This CDR3 region has 13 residues. V shed 5 bases and J shed 0 bases, with 6 bases lying between them. Germline CDR1 and CDR2: SGHDT and YYEEEE. The CDR3 reads CASRKLAKNIQYF. CDR3 nucleotides: TGTGCCAGCAGAAAGCTAGCCAAAAACATTCAGTACTTC.